Following are 26 T cell receptor beta chains from one sample sequenced in a study of T cell clonotyping in hematopoietic cell transplantation. Using immunoSEQ multiplex PCR, the repertoire was profiled, and TCRdb retains in-frame clones only, with some absent. The sample includes approximately 4,400 clones, roughly two thirds of them seen just once. The input for sequencing was PBMCs, taken 100 days after allogeneic stem cell transplant. The receptors were sampled from a male patient between 55 and 70 years old who had an allogeneic stem cell transplant, so the T cells may come from the graft donor. Some clones in this sample may be carry-over from other donors' samples.

The chain uses TRBV10-3 and TRBJ1-5; 8 nucleotides match TRBD1. The germline gives CDR1 ENHRY, CDR2 SYGVKD. Losses at the gene ends were 11 bases for V and 0 bases for J; bases not matched to a gene: 6. This CDR3 spans 14 amino acids. Written as DNA, the CDR3 is TGTGCCGGCGGGACAGGAGATAGCAATCAGCCCCAGCATTTT. Translation gives CAGGTGDSNQPQHF.

DNA for the CDR3: TGTGCCAGCAGCTTGGGACTAGCGGGAGGGCGCCCCTACGAGCAGTACTTC. This encodes CASSLGLAGGRPYEQYF. This rearrangement joins TRBV5-6 to TRBJ2-5; 14 bases are shared with TRBD2. The DNA end lines up better with TRBJ2-7; the J call may be wrong. Germline lookup yields CDR1 SGHDT and CDR2 YYEEEE. CDR3 length equals 17 residues.

J is TRBJ2-7 and V is TRBV2; D ambiguous. V lost 7 bases to trimming and J lost 4 bases, with 14 bases between them. The V gene's germline CDR1 is SNHLY and CDR2 FYNNEI. The CDR3 length is 13 residues. CDR3 nucleotide sequence: TGTGCCAGCAATCCGGACCTAGATTACGAGCAGTACTTC. This codes for CASNPDLDYEQYF.

The genes are TRBV7-9 and TRBJ1-6, with 7 positions matching TRBD1. Germline V gene lookup returns CDR1 SEHNR and CDR2 FQNEAQ (reference sequence). The CDR3 has 15 amino acids. Trimming took 6 bases from V and 5 from J; bases not matched to a gene: 7. The CDR3 DNA sequence: TGTGCCAGCAGTACACAGGGGCTCGATAATTCACCCCTCCACTTT. Translation: CASSTQGLDNSPLHF.

This rearrangement joins TRBV19 to TRBJ2-7, with D possibly being TRBD2 (6 bases). V was shortened by 10 bases and J by 0 bases, with 13 bases between the two germline ends. CDR3 length: 13 residues. The germline CDR1 and CDR2 sequences are LNHDA and SQIVND (reference sequence). The DNA for the CDR3 is TGTGCCACCCAACTCGGGGGCTCCTACGAGCAGTACTTC. It specifies CATQLGGSYEQYF.

The chain recombines TRBV6-5 with TRBJ1-5; D might be TRBD1 (5 bases). CDR1 is MNHEY and CDR2 is SVGAGI in the germline V gene. The CDR3 runs 14 residues. V dropped 2 bases and J dropped 7 bases, with 12 bases sitting between them. The CDR3 region has the DNA TGTGCCAGCAGTTACGGAGCAGGGTCCCAGCCCCAGCATTTT. This gives the protein CASSYGAGSQPQHF.

Points on this clone: A junction boundary mismatches the germline segment, possibly from a read error. The rearrangement links TRBV14 to TRBJ1-3; unclear D gene. From germline, CDR1 is SGHDN and CDR2 FVKESK. This CDR3 contains 12 residues. The CDR3 spells CASRGSGNIIYF. The CDR3 nucleotides read TGTGCCAGCAGGGGCTCTGGAAACATCATATATTTT.

The chain combines TRBV19 with TRBJ2-3; either TRBD1 or TRBD2 may supply D (5 bases each). With 7 bases removed from V and 0 bases from J, the gap between germline ends came to 14 bases. Per germline, CDR1 LNHDA and CDR2 SQIVND (reference sequence). The CDR3 runs to 15 residues. The CDR3 nucleotides read TGTGCCAGTATGGGGGTCTATACTAGCACAGATACGCAGTATTTT. It translates to CASMGVYTSTDTQYF. Combining the CDR3 with reference TRBV19 and TRBJ2-3 gives the whole variable domain DGGITQSPKYLFRKEGQNVTLSCEQNLNHDAMYWYRQDPGQGLRLIYYSQIVNDFQKGDIAEGYSVSREKKESFPLTVTSAQKNPTAFYLCASMGVYTSTDTQYFGPGTRLTVL.

This sequence joins TRBV5-4 and TRBJ1-5; possibly TRBD1 for D (5 bases). The germline CDR1 and CDR2 sequences are SGHNT and YYREEE (reference sequence). The V end was cut by 4 bases, the J end by 2 bases, with 19 bases between. This CDR3 spans 17 amino acids. CDR3 DNA sequence: TGTGCCAGCAGCCGTTACCCGGGGCCAGACCGCAATCAGCCCCAGCATTTT. It yields the protein CASSRYPGPDRNQPQHF.

J is TRBJ1-1 and V is TRBV7-8; no clear D gene. The germline gives CDR1 SGHVS, CDR2 FQNEAQ. The length of the CDR3 is 16 residues. Trimming removed 5 bases at V and 5 bases at J, with 21 bases between. CDR3 sequence (DNA): TGTGCCAGCAGCCTCCCGACTATTCCTAAGGAAACTGAAGCTTTCTTT. Its protein product is CASSLPTIPKETEAFF.

The chain's CDR3 is CAWSLQSPIYGYTF. In DNA form, the CDR3 reads TGTGCCTGGAGTCTTCAGTCCCCGATTTACGGCTACACCTTC. V and J are TRBV30 and TRBJ1-2; D remains ambiguous. CDR3 size: 14 residues. Germline assignment: CDR1 GTSNPN and CDR2 SVGIG (reference sequence). Trimming took off 2 bases at V and 8 bases at J, with 18 bases between the two ends.

The V call is TRBV6-5, the J call TRBJ2-7, with TRBD2 as a possible D gene (6 bases). The V end lost 2 bases, the J end lost 3 bases, and 11 bases lay between the germline ends. Germline assignment: CDR1 MNHEY and CDR2 SVGAGI. The CDR3 has 14 residues. The CDR3 DNA sequence: TGTGCCAGCAGTTACGGCGGGAACGTCTACGAGCAGTACTTC. Translating it yields CASSYGGNVYEQYF.

CDR3 region: CAISESAGYSGNTIYF. For the CDR3, the DNA is TGTGCCATCAGTGAGTCTGCAGGTTACTCTGGAAACACCATATATTTT. The chain carries TRBV10-3 and TRBJ1-3, with D hard to call. V was clipped by 0 bases and J by 0 bases, with 9 bases between them. This CDR3 contains 16 residues. CDR1 is ENHRY, CDR2 SYGVKD, per germline.

This chain uses TRBV6-6 with TRBJ2-7; D might be TRBD1 or TRBD2, each matching 5 bases. CDR3 length: 15 residues. CDR1 and CDR2 from the germline V gene are MNHNY and SVGAGI (reference sequence). The V end was cut by 7 bases, the J end by 3 bases, with 19 bases between. The CDR3 DNA is TGTGCCAGCACATATCCGAAGGGGAGCGGCTACGAGCAGTACTTC. It translates to CASTYPKGSGYEQYF.

CDR3 protein: CASSLDSGTEAFF. The CDR3 coding sequence is TGTGCCAGCAGCTTGGACAGTGGCACTGAAGCTTTCTTT. The chain joins TRBV7-6 to TRBJ1-1, with a possible D match to TRBD1 (6 bases). Trimming took off 3 bases at V and 4 bases at J, with 9 bases between the two ends. CDR1 SGHVS and CDR2 FNYEAQ come from the germline V gene. This CDR3 region has 13 residues.

V usage is TRBV4-1 and J usage is TRBJ1-3; no clear D gene. The CDR3 contains 16 residues. The V end lost 0 bases, the J end lost 2 bases, and 11 bases lay between the germline ends. CDR1 is MGHRA, CDR2 YSYEKL, per germline. CDR3 sequence reads: CASSQDPGYAGNTIYF. CDR3 in DNA: TGCGCCAGCAGCCAAGATCCGGGATATGCTGGAAACACCATATATTTT.

The chain is built from TRBV7-6 and TRBJ1-1; 9 positions match TRBD1. The CDR3 is made up of 15 amino acids. Germline CDR1 is SGHVS and CDR2 is FNYEAQ. V shed 1 base and J 4 bases; nucleotides not matched to a gene: 4. The CDR3 protein is CASSLEPTGGTEAFF. CDR3 nucleotides: TGTGCCAGCAGCTTAGAGCCGACAGGGGGCACTGAAGCTTTCTTT.

V usage is TRBV10-3 and J usage is TRBJ1-3; D is unclear. The CDR3 length is 14 residues. Germline CDR1 is ENHRY and CDR2 is SYGVKD. V was trimmed by 4 bases and J by 0 bases, leaving 7 bases between them. CDR3 DNA sequence: TGTGCCATCAGTGTGCGGATCTCTGGAAACACCATATATTTT. Its protein product is CAISVRISGNTIYF.

This clone appeared a few times. The gene calls are TRBV11-1 and TRBJ1-1, with a possible D match to TRBD1 (5 bases). The germline V and J ends were trimmed by 11 bases and 2 bases, with 12 bases remaining between them. In germline, CDR1 is SGHAT, CDR2 FQDESV (reference sequence). There are 12 residues in the CDR3. The CDR3 loop reads CARGWGNTEAFF. In DNA, the CDR3 is TGTGCCCGGGGGTGGGGAAACACTGAAGCTTTCTTT.

The chain couples TRBV28 to TRBJ2-7; 8 bases line up with TRBD2. The CDR3 length is 15 residues. The J segment lost 3 bases and the V segment lost 6 bases, leaving 10 bases of the junction unmatched. The germline gives CDR1 MDHEN, CDR2 SYDVKM. This CDR3 is CASRTRGGTSYEQYF. In DNA, the CDR3 is TGTGCCAGCAGAACCAGAGGTGGGACTAGCTACGAGCAGTACTTC.

This clone was counted a few times. The J gene is TRBJ1-2, the V gene TRBV2; D ambiguous. V gave up 6 bases and J gave up 2 bases, with 10 bases separating them. The CDR3 loop spans 13 amino acids. Germline loops: CDR1 SNHLY, CDR2 FYNNEI. The CDR3 nucleotides read TGTGCCAGCAGGGCAGAGGGCAACTATGGCTACACCTTC. As protein: CASRAEGNYGYTF.

This chain connects TRBV10-1 to TRBJ2-1; 7 bases align to TRBD1. Germline V gene data show CDR1 as WNHNN and CDR2 as SYGVQD (reference sequence). V was clipped by 4 bases and J by 8 bases; unmatched bases: 8. The CDR3 extends over 14 amino acids. The CDR3 DNA reads as TGCGCCAGCAGTGTGACAGGGAAAGGAGATGAGCAGTTCTTC. Its protein product is CASSVTGKGDEQFF.

This chain connects TRBV7-9 to TRBJ2-1; 12 bases map to TRBD2. The CDR3 sequence is 16 residues long. Unmatched junction bases numbered 6, after V lost 1 base and J lost 8 bases. Germline CDR1 reads SEHNR; CDR2 reads FQNEAQ (reference sequence). In nucleotides, the CDR3 is TGTGCCAGCAGCTTAGTGGAAGCTAGCGGGAGGGATGAGCAGTTCTTC. This codes for CASSLVEASGRDEQFF.

This clone was observed once. The rearrangement joins TRBV2 to TRBJ2-5; D unclear. Trimming took off 5 bases at V and 10 bases at J, with 11 bases between the two ends. Per the germline V gene, CDR1 is SNHLY and CDR2 is FYNNEI. There are 11 residues in the CDR3. CDR3 sequence reads: CASSTPRSQYF. The CDR3, as DNA: TGTGCCAGCAGTACCCCTAGGAGCCAGTACTTC.

This clone was observed a handful of times. This chain links TRBV30 with TRBJ2-7, with D perhaps TRBD1 (5 bases). From germline, CDR1 is GTSNPN and CDR2 SVGIG (reference sequence). Trimming removed 3 bases from V and 5 bases from J, with 14 bases in between. This CDR3 has 13 amino acids. CDR3 region: CAWRGRATHEQYF. The CDR3 DNA follows: TGTGCCTGGAGGGGCAGGGCGACCCACGAGCAGTACTTC. Supplemented by reference TRBV30 and TRBJ2-7, the full variable domain reads SQTIHQWPATLVQPVGSPLSLECTVEGTSNPNLYWYRQAAGRGLQLLFYSVGIGQISSEVPQNLSASRPQDRQFILSSKKLLLSDSGFYLCAWRGRATHEQYFGPGTRLTVT.

The chain couples TRBV19 to TRBJ1-2; D is unclear. This CDR3 is 11 amino acids long. Germline loops: CDR1 LNHDA, CDR2 SQIVND (reference sequence). Trimming took 7 bases from V and 5 from J, leaving 8 bases between them. Here the CDR3 DNA reads TGTGCCAGTAAATATGGTTATGGCTACACCTTC. Translating it yields CASKYGYGYTF.